Detailed here is one T cell receptor (beta chain). Its antigen remains unidentified. Other nucleotide sequences from this sample produce the same CDR3. The CDR3 is made up of 15 amino acids. Per the germline V gene, CDR1 is SGHTA and CDR2 is FQGTGA. The V end lost 2 bases, the J end lost 4 bases, and 9 bases lay between the germline ends. What was sequenced were expressed TCRB transcripts, since all of the isolated RNA had been reverse transcribed. TCRdb's table, derived via immunoSEQ multiplex PCR, lists solely in-frame clones and lacks some. The sample has over 650,000 clones; over 11% are singletons. These data come from a study of beta chain features in type 1 diabetes. As for the study in general: Examination covered over 85,000,000 sorted cells spanning all samples.

Study findings and constraints: A moderate, significant TCRB CDR3 shortening appeared in type 1 diabetes across four CD4+ subsets.

This TCR derives from a man between 18 and 35 years old with type 1 diabetes. V gene TRBV7-3 combines with J gene TRBJ2-6; D is uncertain. The sample comprised naive CD4+ T cells from blood. The CDR3 DNA reads as TGTGCCAGCAGCTTAGGAAGGGCCGGGGCCAACGTCCTGACTTTC. Its protein product is CASSLGRAGANVLTF.